The 29 T cell receptor beta chains presented below share a single source sample, sequenced in a study of cytomegalovirus exposure and HLA in healthy donors. A multiplex PCR was run with 60 Vbeta primers and 13 Jbeta primers. Assay: immunoSEQ multiplex PCR; the TCRdb copy retains only in-frame clones and omits some. Here the sample table reports 40,000 or so clones. The sequenced sample was PBMCs. Receptor source: a male donor in good health and CMV-seronegative.

This chain uses TRBV25-1 with TRBJ1-6; 8 nucleotides align to TRBD1. Germline assignment: CDR1 MGHDK and CDR2 SYGVNS. The CDR3 contains 16 residues. Germline trimming cut 5 bases from V and 11 bases from J; bases unmatched to any gene: 14. The CDR3 DNA follows: TGTGCCAGCAGTAAGACAGGACAGGGTGCGGGGGCACCCCTCCACTTT. It is translated as CASSKTGQGAGAPLHF.

The gene calls are TRBV6-6 and TRBJ2-1, with a weak D call TRBD2 (6 bases). CDR1 is MNHNY and CDR2 is SVGAGI in the germline V gene (reference sequence). This CDR3 is built from 15 residues. Trimming left V 0 bases short and J 5 bases short, with 11 bases between. CDR3 residues: CASSYSTSRDNEQFF. The CDR3 DNA is TGTGCCAGCAGTTACTCTACTAGCAGGGACAATGAGCAGTTCTTC.

The chain joins TRBV6-6 to TRBJ2-1; D call uncertain. The V end was cut by 8 bases, the J end by 0 bases, with 14 bases between. CDR3 length: 15 residues. The germline V gene encodes CDR1 MNHNY and CDR2 SVGAGI (reference sequence). CDR3 protein: CASSLVQSSYNEQFF. CDR3 nucleotide sequence: TGTGCCAGCTCGCTAGTCCAGAGCTCCTACAATGAGCAGTTCTTC.

CDR3 sequence reads: CAISERSGRDPEQFF. In nucleotides, the CDR3 is TGTGCCATCAGTGAGAGGTCGGGGCGGGACCCCGAGCAGTTCTTC. The rearrangement links TRBV10-3 to TRBJ2-1, with a tentative D call TRBD2 (6 bases). This CDR3 has 15 amino acids. Germline V CDR1 and CDR2: ENHRY, SYGVKD. Trimming took off 2 bases at V and 10 bases at J, with 18 bases between the two ends.

The rearrangement links TRBV5-1 to TRBJ1-2; maybe TRBD1 (5 bases). Trimming pared 4 bases from V and 0 bases from J, leaving 10 bases between. There are 14 residues in the CDR3. Looked up from germline, CDR1 is SGHRS and CDR2 is YFSETQ. CDR3 loop: CASSPGPTNYGYTF. The CDR3 DNA is TGCGCCAGCAGCCCAGGGCCTACTAACTATGGCTACACCTTC.

The V call is TRBV7-9, the J call TRBJ2-1; the D gene is possibly TRBD2 (6 bases). The CDR3 length is 14 residues. The V end was cut by 5 bases, the J end by 4 bases, with 12 bases between. Per the germline V gene, CDR1 is SEHNR and CDR2 is FQNEAQ (reference sequence). CDR3 nucleotide sequence: TGTGCCAGCAGCCCGGGGACTGGGTACAATGAGCAGTTCTTC. The encoded protein is CASSPGTGYNEQFF.

V usage is TRBV30 and J usage is TRBJ2-1; TRBD2 matches at 8 bases. Germline trimming cut 2 bases from V and 0 bases from J; bases unmatched to any gene: 9. The CDR3 is made up of 17 amino acids. The germline CDR1 and CDR2 sequences are GTSNPN and SVGIG (reference sequence). The CDR3 spells CAWSLSPLAASYNEQFF. As DNA, the CDR3 is TGTGCCTGGAGTCTTTCTCCACTAGCGGCCTCCTACAATGAGCAGTTCTTC.

The genes are TRBV29-1 and TRBJ2-5; 8 bases are a match to TRBD1. The CDR3 extends over 13 amino acids. Germline V gives CDR1 SQVTM, CDR2 ANQGSEA. The CDR3 region is CSADRVSTETQYF. CDR3 bases: TGCAGTGCGGACAGGGTGAGCACAGAGACCCAGTACTTC.

The chain carries TRBV30 and TRBJ1-1, with no clear D. The CDR3 contains 12 residues. Trimming cost V 2 bases and J 4 bases, with 8 bases left between them. CDR1 GTSNPN and CDR2 SVGIG come from the germline V gene (reference sequence). Written as DNA, the CDR3 is TGTGCCTGGAGTACAGTTATCACTGAAGCTTTCTTT. Translation gives CAWSTVITEAFF. The whole variable domain, filled in from reference TRBV30 and TRBJ1-1, reads SQTIHQWPATLVQPVGSPLSLECTVEGTSNPNLYWYRQAAGRGLQLLFYSVGIGQISSEVPQNLSASRPQDRQFILSSKKLLLSDSGFYLCAWSTVITEAFFGQGTRLTVV.

The chain carries TRBV6-1 and TRBJ1-6; perhaps TRBD1 as D (6 bases). This CDR3 contains 15 residues. From germline, CDR1 is MNHNS and CDR2 SASEGT. V lost 6 bases, J lost 8 bases, and 17 bases lay in between. The chain's CDR3 is CASREPGQVYSPLHF. The CDR3, as DNA: TGTGCCAGCAGGGAACCGGGACAAGTATATTCACCCCTCCACTTT.

Considering frequency, this clone is medium-sized (0.01 to 0.1%). V is TRBV6-4 and J is TRBJ1-2; D ambiguous. Deletions cut 3 bases from V and 6 bases from J, with 11 bases between. Germline loops: CDR1 MRHNA, CDR2 SNTAGT. The CDR3 spans 13 residues. The DNA of the CDR3 is TGTGCCAGCAGTGATGGCAGGTTCGATGGCTACACCTTC. Translation: CASSDGRFDGYTF.

The rearrangement joins TRBV28 to TRBJ2-2; 7 bases line up with TRBD2. In germline, CDR1 is MDHEN, CDR2 SYDVKM. The CDR3 has 16 residues. After removal of 5 bases from V and 7 bases from J, the junction contained 13 bases not matched to a gene. The CDR3: CASSPGGAGKGGELFF. In DNA, the CDR3 is TGTGCCAGCAGTCCCGGGGGAGCGGGAAAAGGCGGGGAGCTGTTTTTT. Complete variable domain (other parts from reference TRBV28 and TRBJ2-2): DVKVTQSSRYLVKRTGEKVFLECVQDMDHENMFWYRQDPGLGLRLIYFSYDVKMKEKGDIPEGYSVSREKKERFSLILESASTNQTSMYLCASSPGGAGKGGELFFGEGSRLTVL.

This chain joins TRBV25-1 and TRBJ2-3, with 12 positions matching TRBD2. This CDR3 is 17 amino acids long. V shed 7 bases and J 5 bases; nucleotides not matched to a gene: 13. Germline-derived CDR1 and CDR2 are MGHDK and SYGVNS. As DNA, the CDR3 is TGTGCCAGCACCCTGACCGAGCTAGCGGGAGGGGGAGATACGCAGTATTTT. Translation gives CASTLTELAGGGDTQYF.

V and J are TRBV29-1 and TRBJ2-7, with a tentative D call TRBD1 (5 bases). Germline CDR1 SQVTM, CDR2 ANQGSEA. Trimming removed 7 bases from V and 3 bases from J, with 10 bases in between. This CDR3 has 11 amino acids. CDR3 sequence reads: CSAATVYEQYF. The CDR3 DNA reads TGCAGCGCCGCGACAGTCTACGAGCAGTACTTC.

The chain joins TRBV6-1 to TRBJ2-3; D gene ambiguous. V was clipped by 4 bases and J by 2 bases, with 13 bases between them. The CDR3 is 15 residues long. The V gene's germline CDR1 is MNHNS and CDR2 SASEGT. The CDR3 DNA sequence: TGTGCCAGCAGTGGGGCAGGCAATCCCACAGATACGCAGTATTTT. Protein: CASSGAGNPTDTQYF.

The chain is built from TRBV11-3 and TRBJ2-1, with TRBD2 matching 15 bases. The length of the CDR3 is 15 residues. Germline V gives CDR1 SGHNT, CDR2 YENEEA. Germline trimming cut 4 bases from V and 7 bases from J; bases unmatched to any gene: 2. CDR3 nucleotides: TGTGCCAGCAGCTCGGGGACTAGCGGGAGGAATGAGCAGTTCTTC. It is translated as CASSSGTSGRNEQFF.

The chain joins TRBV5-5 to TRBJ1-2, with D tentatively TRBD1 (5 bases). With 4 bases removed from V and 8 bases from J, the gap between germline ends came to 21 bases. The CDR3 has 15 amino acids. Germline CDR1 and CDR2: SGHKS and YYEKEE (reference sequence). The DNA for the CDR3 is TGTGCCAGCAGCCAACCCCGTGCAGGGATCGGAGGCTACACCTTC. As protein: CASSQPRAGIGGYTF.

This sequence joins TRBV6-5 and TRBJ1-1, with D perhaps matching TRBD1 (6 bases). The CDR3 runs to 14 residues. Trimming shortened V by 5 bases and J by 4 bases, and 14 bases separated the two germline ends. Germline V CDR1 and CDR2: MNHEY, SVGAGI. CDR3 loop: CASSGGPAGTEAFF. The CDR3 coding sequence is TGTGCCAGCAGTGGGGGCCCCGCGGGCACTGAAGCTTTCTTT.

This chain connects TRBV13 to TRBJ2-3, with 9 bases matching TRBD2. CDR1 PRHDT and CDR2 FYEKMQ come from the germline V gene (reference sequence). CDR3 length equals 16 residues. The junction had 8 bases not matched to a gene; V was cut back by 3 bases and J by 4 bases. This CDR3 is CASSFPTAGGSDTQYF. The CDR3 nucleotides read TGTGCCAGCAGCTTTCCCACCGCGGGAGGGTCAGATACGCAGTATTTT.

This chain connects TRBV5-8 to TRBJ2-3; weak D call: TRBD2 (5 bases). Trimming took 4 bases from V and 0 from J, leaving 12 bases between them. The CDR3 length is 15 residues. The germline V gene has CDR1 SGHTS and CDR2 YDEGEE. The CDR3 sequence is CASSRSGLSTDTQYF. CDR3 sequence (DNA): TGTGCCAGCAGCCGAAGCGGCCTAAGCACAGATACGCAGTATTTT.

The chain links TRBV6-4 to TRBJ2-1; 8 nucleotides line up with TRBD2. Germline-derived CDR1 and CDR2 are MRHNA and SNTAGT. J gave up 7 bases and V 0 bases, and 5 bases lay outside the gene matches. The CDR3 is made up of 15 amino acids. The CDR3 coding sequence is TGTGCCAGCAGTGACTCTGCGGGAGGAGGGAATGAGCAGTTCTTC. As protein: CASSDSAGGGNEQFF.

V and J are TRBV5-1 and TRBJ2-5; the D gene is possibly TRBD1 (6 bases). Between the trimmed V and J ends, which lost 4 bases and 7 bases, there was a span of 26 bases. The CDR3 is 17 amino acids. CDR1 SGHRS and CDR2 YFSETQ come from the germline V gene. This CDR3 reads CASSPTQRTGVGGTQYF. CDR3 bases: TGCGCCAGCAGCCCCACTCAACGCACTGGGGTAGGGGGGACCCAGTACTTC. Together with reference TRBV5-1 and TRBJ2-5, the CDR3 gives the full variable domain: KAGVTQTPRYLIKTRGQQVTLSCSPISGHRSVSWYQQTPGQGLQFLFEYFSETQRNKGNFPGRFSGRQFSNSRSEMNVSTLELGDSALYLCASSPTQRTGVGGTQYFGPGTRLLVL.

The chain joins TRBV6-5 to TRBJ2-7, with D possibly TRBD1 on 5 matching bases. Per germline, CDR1 MNHEY and CDR2 SVGAGI. V was cut by 0 bases and J by 4 bases, with 16 bases left in between. The CDR3 has 16 amino acids. The CDR3 loop reads CASSYSRQPPSYEQYF. CDR3 nucleotide sequence: TGTGCCAGCAGTTACTCCCGACAGCCACCCTCTTACGAGCAGTACTTC.

The rearrangement uses TRBV11-2 and TRBJ1-4; no reliable D call. Trimming cost V 5 bases and J 0 bases, with 13 bases left between them. This CDR3 contains 16 residues. Germline V gene lookup returns CDR1 SGHAT and CDR2 FQNNGV. The CDR3 reads CASSRQTRATNEKLFF. The CDR3 nucleotides read TGTGCCAGCAGCCGGCAAACACGGGCAACTAATGAAAAACTGTTTTTT.

This chain joins TRBV6-4 and TRBJ2-7, with 7 bases fitting TRBD1. V was pared by 2 bases and J by 3 bases, with 7 bases of the junction left unmatched. Germline CDR1 reads MRHNA; CDR2 reads SNTAGT. The CDR3 sequence is 15 residues long. For the CDR3, the DNA is TGTGCCAGCAGTGACCCTAGGGGGCGACTCTACGAGCAGTACTTC. Residues: CASSDPRGRLYEQYF.

The chain uses TRBV6-4 and TRBJ2-2; D unresolved. The ends were cut back, 6 bases at V and 3 bases at J, with 11 bases in the middle. The germline gives CDR1 MRHNA, CDR2 SNTAGT. The CDR3 is made up of 14 amino acids. CDR3 sequence (DNA): TGTGCCAGCAGCCCTACTCCTGACACCGGGGAGCTGTTTTTT. Translating it yields CASSPTPDTGELFF.

J is TRBJ1-3 and V is TRBV19, with TRBD1 as a possible D gene (6 bases). The germline V gene has CDR1 LNHDA and CDR2 SQIVND (reference sequence). V was trimmed by 5 bases and J by 0 bases, leaving 14 bases between them. This CDR3 spans 16 amino acids. CDR3 region: CASSGHREGSGNTIYF. In DNA, the CDR3 is TGTGCCAGTAGTGGCCACAGGGAAGGCTCTGGAAACACCATATATTTT. Full variable domain (rest looked up from reference TRBV19 and TRBJ1-3): DGGITQSPKYLFRKEGQNVTLSCEQNLNHDAMYWYRQDPGQGLRLIYYSQIVNDFQKGDIAEGYSVSREKKESFPLTVTSAQKNPTAFYLCASSGHREGSGNTIYFGEGSWLTVV.

This sequence joins TRBV4-3 and TRBJ2-1, with 11 bases that match TRBD2. CDR1 and CDR2 from the germline V gene are LGHNA and YSLEER. This CDR3 comprises 16 residues. V trimming: 2 bases; J trimming: 7 bases; junction bases outside the gene matches: 7. CDR3 residues: CASSQQLAGAVNEQFF. The CDR3 DNA reads TGCGCCAGCAGCCAACAACTAGCGGGGGCTGTTAATGAGCAGTTCTTC.

The CDR3 is CSAGRRGRASDTQYF. Written as DNA, the CDR3 is TGCAGCGCTGGAAGGCGGGGACGGGCCTCAGATACGCAGTATTTT. The chain employs TRBV29-1 and TRBJ2-3; the D gene is possibly TRBD2 (6 bases). The CDR3 consists of 15 residues. The ends were cut back, 7 bases at V and 4 bases at J, with 21 bases in the middle. The germline V gene has CDR1 SQVTM and CDR2 ANQGSEA.